The clone carrying this TCR beta chain was found once. The data belong to a study of blood T cell repertoires in COVID-19. Looked up from germline, CDR1 is MNHEY and CDR2 is SVGAGI. After removal of 5 bases from V and 4 bases from J, the junction contained 5 bases not matched to a gene. The CDR3 has 14 residues. TCRdb's table, derived via immunoSEQ multiplex PCR, lists solely in-frame clones and lacks some. The table shows 95,000 or so clones, with roughly 80% occurring only once. The chain uses TRBV6-5 and TRBJ1-2; TRBD1 aligns across 9 bases. Sequencing used peripheral blood. The source is a human donor in a cohort sampled during active COVID-19. CDR3 loop: CASSPRQGVYGYTF. CDR3 DNA sequence: TGTGCCAGCAGTCCCCGACAGGGGGTCTATGGCTACACCTTC.